These T cell receptor beta chains were read from a single sample in a study of regulatory T cells in long-lasting Graves disease. TCRdb reprocessed the multiplex PCR reads via MiXCR and lists one record per CDR3 protein. This sample has 440,000 or so distinct CDR3 sequences; about a sixth occur once, and the top ten carry about 10%. Separately, the same data were catalogued under a study of T cells in Graves' hyperthyroidism and ophthalmopathy.

Source: peripheral blood mononuclear cells (PBMCs), taken at new diagnosis, from a patient treated with antithyroid drugs. Source of these receptors: a woman aged 30 to 39 with Graves disease. The CDR3 runs from the conserved cysteine through the conserved F or W. Fields, in order: V gene, J gene, D gene, clone size, CDR3 DNA, CDR3 protein. The D gene is left open where the match is weak. Rows may omit the clone size; those that give it use once, few, many or a size class.

v_gene: TRBV2; j_gene: TRBJ2-7; d_gene: -; abundance: -; CDR3nt: TGTGCCAGCTACCGGGACAACTACGAGCAGTACTTC; CDR3aa: CASYRDNYEQYF
v_gene: TRBV27; j_gene: TRBJ2-2; d_gene: -; abundance: -; CDR3nt: TGTGCCAGCAGAGTAGGTGGGGGGGAGCTGTTTTTT; CDR3aa: CASRVGGGELFF
v_gene: TRBV15; j_gene: TRBJ1-1; d_gene: -; abundance: few; CDR3nt: TGTGCCACCAGCAGAGTGGGAGGGGTGAACACTGAAGCTTTCTTT; CDR3aa: CATSRVGGVNTEAFF
v_gene: TRBV30; j_gene: TRBJ2-5; d_gene: -; abundance: -; CDR3nt: TGTGCCTGGAGTGTAATGGGGACCCAGTACTTC; CDR3aa: CAWSVMGTQYF
v_gene: TRBV7-6; j_gene: TRBJ2-5; d_gene: -; abundance: many; CDR3nt: TGTGCCAGCAGCGAACACCAAGAGACCCAGTACTTC; CDR3aa: CASSEHQETQYF
v_gene: TRBV18; j_gene: TRBJ1-1; d_gene: -; abundance: many; CDR3nt: TGTGCCAGCTCACCCGGCGGGGGGTCGTACACTGAAGCTTTCTTT; CDR3aa: CASSPGGGSYTEAFF
v_gene: TRBV28; j_gene: TRBJ1-2; d_gene: TRBD1; abundance: many; CDR3nt: TGTGCCAGCAGTTTAAGGGACAGGGTCTACACCTTC; CDR3aa: CASSLRDRVYTF
v_gene: TRBV5-1; j_gene: TRBJ2-7; d_gene: -; abundance: many; CDR3nt: TGCGCCAGCAGCCTCGACACCCGCTACGAGCAGTACTTC; CDR3aa: CASSLDTRYEQYF
v_gene: TRBV28; j_gene: TRBJ2-5; d_gene: TRBD2; abundance: many; CDR3nt: TGTGCCAGCATCATAGCGGGAGGCTCTGTAGAGACCCAGTACTTC; CDR3aa: CASIIAGGSVETQYF
v_gene: TRBV20-1; j_gene: TRBJ2-7; d_gene: TRBD1; abundance: many; CDR3nt: TGCAGTGCCTGGAGACAGGGGTCCTACGAGCAGTACTTC; CDR3aa: CSAWRQGSYEQYF
v_gene: TRBV28; j_gene: TRBJ2-5; d_gene: -; abundance: many; CDR3nt: TGTGCCAGCAGCGAGCAGGGGATCCAGTACTTC; CDR3aa: CASSEQGIQYF
v_gene: TRBV27; j_gene: TRBJ2-7; d_gene: -; abundance: -; CDR3nt: TGTGCCAGCAGTCCCCGGCCGGGCTACGAGCAGTACTTC; CDR3aa: CASSPRPGYEQYF
v_gene: TRBV11-2; j_gene: TRBJ2-7; d_gene: -; abundance: many; CDR3nt: TGTGCCAGCAGCTTAGGGTTCTGGGGAGAATACGAGCAGTACTTC; CDR3aa: CASSLGFWGEYEQYF
v_gene: TRBV5-8; j_gene: TRBJ2-4; d_gene: -; abundance: -; CDR3nt: TGTGCCAGCAGCCCGTGGGCCCGGGGCAAAAACATTCAGTACTTC; CDR3aa: CASSPWARGKNIQYF
v_gene: TRBV12-3/TRBV12-4; j_gene: TRBJ2-1; d_gene: TRBD2; abundance: many; CDR3nt: TGTGCCAGCAGTCAACTAGCGGGAGTGAATAATGAGCAGTTCTTC; CDR3aa: CASSQLAGVNNEQFF
v_gene: TRBV6-1; j_gene: TRBJ2-1; d_gene: TRBD1; abundance: -; CDR3nt: TGTGCCAGCAGACCGGGACAGGGGGCTTACAATGAGCAGTTCTTC; CDR3aa: CASRPGQGAYNEQFF
v_gene: TRBV20-1; j_gene: TRBJ1-6; d_gene: TRBD1; abundance: few; CDR3nt: TGCAGTGCTCAAATAGGGGGCATTGGTAATTCACCCCTCCACTTT; CDR3aa: CSAQIGGIGNSPLHF
v_gene: TRBV12-3/TRBV12-4; j_gene: TRBJ1-3; d_gene: -; abundance: many; CDR3nt: TGTGCCAGCAGTCCCGTGACGGTCGGAAACACCATATATTTT; CDR3aa: CASSPVTVGNTIYF
v_gene: TRBV4-2; j_gene: TRBJ2-7; d_gene: -; abundance: -; CDR3nt: TGTGCCAGCAGCCAAGGTGGGCTTTTAATCGAGCAGTACTTC; CDR3aa: CASSQGGLLIEQYF
v_gene: TRBV20-1; j_gene: TRBJ1-1; d_gene: TRBD1; abundance: many; CDR3nt: TGCAGTGCCCGGGGTCAGGGGGCCAATGAAGCTTTCTTT; CDR3aa: CSARGQGANEAFF
v_gene: TRBV6-1; j_gene: TRBJ2-1; d_gene: TRBD2; abundance: many; CDR3nt: TGTGCCAGCAGTCCTCAAGGGTTAGCGGGAGAGCAGTTCTTC; CDR3aa: CASSPQGLAGEQFF
v_gene: TRBV28; j_gene: TRBJ2-1; d_gene: TRBD1; abundance: many; CDR3nt: TGTGCCAGCAGTTTTGTGTCTTCGATGAGGGGACAGGCTAATGAGCAGTTCTTC; CDR3aa: CASSFVSSMRGQANEQFF
v_gene: TRBV7-2; j_gene: TRBJ1-4; d_gene: -; abundance: many; CDR3nt: TGTGCCAGCAGCTTAGCTAATGAAAAACTGTTTTTT; CDR3aa: CASSLANEKLFF
v_gene: TRBV7-8; j_gene: TRBJ2-7; d_gene: -; abundance: -; CDR3nt: TGTGCCAGCAGCTTCCGATCGGGGAGCTACGAGCAGTACTTC; CDR3aa: CASSFRSGSYEQYF
v_gene: TRBV20-1; j_gene: TRBJ2-3; d_gene: -; abundance: many; CDR3nt: TGCAGTGCTAGAGAAGGGGCTAGCGTTAGCACAGATACGCAGTATTTT; CDR3aa: CSAREGASVSTDTQYF
v_gene: TRBV7-2; j_gene: TRBJ2-3; d_gene: TRBD2; abundance: many; CDR3nt: TGTGCCAGCAGCCGAGGGACTAGCGGGGTTGGCGATACGCAGTATTTT; CDR3aa: CASSRGTSGVGDTQYF
v_gene: TRBV6-5; j_gene: TRBJ1-2; d_gene: -; abundance: many; CDR3nt: TGTGCCAGCAGTTCCCAATCCCAGCGAGGCTACACCTTC; CDR3aa: CASSSQSQRGYTF
v_gene: TRBV12-3/TRBV12-4; j_gene: TRBJ1-2; d_gene: -; abundance: many; CDR3nt: TGTGCCAGCAGTACTCGGGGAGGGTATATTGGCTACACCTTC; CDR3aa: CASSTRGGYIGYTF
v_gene: TRBV20-1; j_gene: TRBJ2-4; d_gene: TRBD1; abundance: many; CDR3nt: TGCAGTGCACAGGGGGCTGGCAAAAACATTCAGTACTTC; CDR3aa: CSAQGAGKNIQYF
v_gene: TRBV13; j_gene: TRBJ2-7; d_gene: -; abundance: -; CDR3nt: TGTGCCAGCAGCTTACTCCGGGGAGATCGCGAGCAGTACTTC; CDR3aa: CASSLLRGDREQYF
v_gene: TRBV7-6; j_gene: TRBJ2-3; d_gene: TRBD2; abundance: many; CDR3nt: TGTGCCAGCAGCTTAGGAAGCGGGAGGGTCACAGATACGCAGTATTTT; CDR3aa: CASSLGSGRVTDTQYF
v_gene: TRBV5-8; j_gene: TRBJ1-2; d_gene: TRBD1; abundance: -; CDR3nt: TGTGCCAGCAGCCCCCGGCGCCGGGACAGGGGTTATGGCTACACCTTC; CDR3aa: CASSPRRRDRGYGYTF
v_gene: TRBV7-9; j_gene: TRBJ2-5; d_gene: -; abundance: -; CDR3nt: TGTGCCAGCAGCTTAGTTCTGATGGGGGAGACCCAGTACTTC; CDR3aa: CASSLVLMGETQYF
v_gene: TRBV5-4; j_gene: TRBJ2-1; d_gene: TRBD2; abundance: -; CDR3nt: TGTGCCAGCAGCTCGGGAGGGAGTAACTACAATGAGCAGTTCTTC; CDR3aa: CASSSGGSNYNEQFF
v_gene: TRBV4-3; j_gene: TRBJ2-7; d_gene: -; abundance: few; CDR3nt: TGCGCCAGCAGCCAAGATGCCCAGGGTGGGTACGAGCAGTACTTC; CDR3aa: CASSQDAQGGYEQYF
v_gene: TRBV28; j_gene: TRBJ1-5; d_gene: -; abundance: many; CDR3nt: TGTGCCAGCAGTTCGGTCCGGGAACGTCAGCCCCAGCATTTT; CDR3aa: CASSSVRERQPQHF
v_gene: TRBV6-2/TRBV6-3; j_gene: TRBJ1-4; d_gene: -; abundance: -; CDR3nt: TGTGCCAGCATTCCTACGGGGGCTGGGGGTGAAAAACTGTTTTTT; CDR3aa: CASIPTGAGGEKLFF
v_gene: TRBV6-2/TRBV6-3; j_gene: TRBJ2-7; d_gene: -; abundance: -; CDR3nt: TGTGCCAGCAGTGAATATGAAGGGGCCTCCTACGAGCAGTACTTC; CDR3aa: CASSEYEGASYEQYF
v_gene: TRBV3-1; j_gene: TRBJ2-1; d_gene: TRBD1; abundance: many; CDR3nt: TGTGCCAGCAGCCAACCGGGACAGGGAAACAATGAGCAGTTCTTC; CDR3aa: CASSQPGQGNNEQFF
v_gene: TRBV7-9; j_gene: TRBJ2-7; d_gene: -; abundance: -; CDR3nt: TGTGCCAGCAGCCGTATCACCGGGGCGGTAAAGGAGCAGTACTTC; CDR3aa: CASSRITGAVKEQYF
v_gene: TRBV10-3; j_gene: TRBJ2-1; d_gene: TRBD2; abundance: -; CDR3nt: TGTGCCATCAGCCACTCGGGACTAGCGGACAATGAGCAGTTCTTC; CDR3aa: CAISHSGLADNEQFF
v_gene: TRBV7-2; j_gene: TRBJ2-1; d_gene: TRBD2; abundance: -; CDR3nt: TGTGCCAGCAGCTGGGGGACTAGCTCCTACAATGAGCAGTTCTTC; CDR3aa: CASSWGTSSYNEQFF
v_gene: TRBV20-1; j_gene: TRBJ2-5; d_gene: -; abundance: -; CDR3nt: TGCAGTGCTAGTAGTAGAGAGGATCAAGAGACCCAGTACTTC; CDR3aa: CSASSREDQETQYF
v_gene: TRBV3-1; j_gene: TRBJ2-1; d_gene: TRBD2; abundance: -; CDR3nt: TGTGCCAGCAGAAGGACTAGCGGGACCCACAATGAGCAGTTCTTC; CDR3aa: CASRRTSGTHNEQFF
v_gene: TRBV7-9; j_gene: TRBJ2-7; d_gene: -; abundance: many; CDR3nt: TGTGCCAGCACCAGGAAGGCAGGGCGCGACGAGCAGTACTTC; CDR3aa: CASTRKAGRDEQYF
v_gene: TRBV19; j_gene: TRBJ1-3; d_gene: -; abundance: few; CDR3nt: TGTGCCAGTAGTATGCGGAGGGAGTTTGGAAACACCATATATTTT; CDR3aa: CASSMRREFGNTIYF
v_gene: TRBV5-4; j_gene: TRBJ2-7; d_gene: -; abundance: many; CDR3nt: TGTGCCAGCAGCTTGGGTCAGGGGTGGTCCTACGAGCAGTACTTC; CDR3aa: CASSLGQGWSYEQYF
v_gene: TRBV19; j_gene: TRBJ1-2; d_gene: TRBD1; abundance: -; CDR3nt: TGTGCCAGTAGTTTGGGACAGGGCCAGCTTGGCTACACCTTC; CDR3aa: CASSLGQGQLGYTF
v_gene: TRBV3-1; j_gene: TRBJ1-5; d_gene: -; abundance: many; CDR3nt: TGTGCCAGCAGCCAGGGCTTCAATCAGCCCCAGCATTTT; CDR3aa: CASSQGFNQPQHF
v_gene: TRBV10-3; j_gene: TRBJ1-1; d_gene: TRBD1; abundance: many; CDR3nt: TGTGCCATCAGAGGACAGGGGAACACTGAAGCTTTCTTT; CDR3aa: CAIRGQGNTEAFF
v_gene: TRBV6-2/TRBV6-3; j_gene: TRBJ2-7; d_gene: TRBD1; abundance: few; CDR3nt: TGTGCCAGCAGTGAAGGAGGGGCCGGGACAGGGGTTTACGAGCAGTACTTC; CDR3aa: CASSEGGAGTGVYEQYF
v_gene: TRBV7-3; j_gene: TRBJ1-1; d_gene: TRBD1; abundance: many; CDR3nt: TGTGCCAGCAGTTCGGGACAGGGGAACACTGAAGCTTTCTTT; CDR3aa: CASSSGQGNTEAFF
v_gene: TRBV20-1; j_gene: TRBJ2-7; d_gene: -; abundance: few; CDR3nt: TGCAGTGCTAGCCTCCCCTCCGGGAGCTCCTACGAGCAGTACTTC; CDR3aa: CSASLPSGSSYEQYF
v_gene: TRBV24-1; j_gene: TRBJ1-2; d_gene: -; abundance: -; CDR3nt: TGTGCCACCAGTGAAGACGGACAGCCAAGCGGCTACACCTTC; CDR3aa: CATSEDGQPSGYTF
v_gene: TRBV29-1; j_gene: TRBJ2-3; d_gene: TRBD2; abundance: -; CDR3nt: TGCAGCGACACCGGGACTAGCAGAGATACGCAGTATTTT; CDR3aa: CSDTGTSRDTQYF
v_gene: TRBV6-2/TRBV6-3; j_gene: TRBJ2-1; d_gene: -; abundance: many; CDR3nt: TGTGCCAGCAGTTACTCGCGGAACAATGAGCAGTTCTTC; CDR3aa: CASSYSRNNEQFF
v_gene: TRBV24-1; j_gene: TRBJ2-5; d_gene: -; abundance: few; CDR3nt: TGTGCCACCAGTGATTTAATCGGCTTCGGGGCCCAGTACTTC; CDR3aa: CATSDLIGFGAQYF
v_gene: TRBV2; j_gene: TRBJ1-2; d_gene: TRBD1; abundance: many; CDR3nt: TGTGCCAGCAGTGAGAGGACAGGAGGCAACTATGGCTACACCTTC; CDR3aa: CASSERTGGNYGYTF
v_gene: TRBV2; j_gene: TRBJ2-7; d_gene: -; abundance: many; CDR3nt: TGTGCCAGCAGTGATGGGGGCTCCTACGAGCAGTACTTC; CDR3aa: CASSDGGSYEQYF